The 22 T cell receptor beta chains listed next were all sequenced from one sample in a study of regulatory T cells in long-lasting Graves disease. The time point here: persistent/refractory GD, antithyroid drugs over 5 years with positive TRAb. From RNA extracted from PBMCs, the TCR library was made. Construction of the TCR beta libraries employed iRepertoire HTBI primers in conjunction with Arm-PCR of CDR3 regions. TCRdb itself ran the multiplex PCR reads through MiXCR, one entry per CDR3 protein. The repertoire holds about 470,000 distinct CDR3 sequences, with roughly 21% as singletons. The sequences come from peripheral blood mononuclear cells (PBMCs), collected when the disease was refractory, from a patient treated with antithyroid drugs. The receptors derive from a female donor with Graves disease.

This clonotype showed up many times. The rearrangement joins TRBV28 to TRBJ2-7, with a tentative D call TRBD2 (5 bases). CDR1 and CDR2 (germline): MDHEN, SYDVKM. The CDR3 runs 15 residues. Trimming pared 5 bases from V and 2 bases from J, leaving 16 bases between. In nucleotides, the CDR3 is TGTGCCAGCAGTCCCTCAGTGGGAGTCACCTACGAGCAGTACTTC. The encoded protein is CASSPSVGVTYEQYF. The full variable domain, rest sourced from reference TRBV28 and TRBJ2-7, is DVKVTQSSRYLVKRTGEKVFLECVQDMDHENMFWYRQDPGLGLRLIYFSYDVKMKEKGDIPEGYSVSREKKERFSLILESASTNQTSMYLCASSPSVGVTYEQYFGPGTRLTVT.

The V gene is TRBV7-2, the J gene TRBJ1-2, with 7 bases lining up with TRBD1. Per germline, CDR1 SGHTA and CDR2 FQGNSA. V shed 4 bases and J 7 bases; nucleotides not matched to a gene: 3. The CDR3 has 12 amino acids. CDR3 in DNA: TGTGCCAGCAGCTCTACAGGGGTTGGCTACACCTTC. Translated: CASSSTGVGYTF.

Ten or more counts support this clonotype. The chain joins TRBV6-1 to TRBJ2-2; D gene ambiguous. From germline, CDR1 is MNHNS and CDR2 SASEGT. This CDR3 has 13 residues. V gave up 4 bases and J gave up 0 bases, with 3 bases separating them. Here the CDR3 reads CASSVTNTGELFF. DNA of the CDR3: TGTGCCAGCAGTGTCACGAACACCGGGGAGCTGTTTTTT.

Only one count was recorded for this clonotype. The chain is built from TRBV19 and TRBJ2-1; the D is unclear. Trimming shortened V by 3 bases and J by 0 bases, and 9 bases separated the two germline ends. The length of the CDR3 is 15 residues. Germline CDR1 and CDR2: LNHDA and SQIVND (reference sequence). The CDR3, as DNA: TGTGCCAGTAGTATTGGATTCAGCTCCTACAATGAGCAGTTCTTC. Protein: CASSIGFSSYNEQFF. Complete variable domain (other parts from reference TRBV19 and TRBJ2-1): DGGITQSPKYLFRKEGQNVTLSCEQNLNHDAMYWYRQDPGQGLRLIYYSQIVNDFQKGDIAEGYSVSREKKESFPLTVTSAQKNPTAFYLCASSIGFSSYNEQFFGPGTRLTVL.

This CDR3 reads CAWALPGLWMGEQYF. As DNA, the CDR3 is TGTGCCTGGGCCTTGCCGGGACTCTGGATGGGCGAGCAGTACTTC. This chain connects TRBV30 to TRBJ2-7; TRBD2 might be the D (6 bases). This CDR3 contains 15 residues. Germline V gene lookup returns CDR1 GTSNPN and CDR2 SVGIG (reference sequence). V lost 5 bases to trimming and J lost 6 bases, with 23 bases between them.

The V gene is TRBV3-1, the J gene TRBJ1-2; D remains ambiguous. Germline V CDR1 and CDR2: LGHDT, YNNKEL (reference sequence). V was pared by 4 bases and J by 7 bases, with 13 bases between. The CDR3 extends over 13 amino acids. This CDR3 is CASSRDDAGGYTF. CDR3 DNA sequence: TGTGCCAGCAGCCGTGACGACGCGGGTGGCTACACCTTC.

This clonotype has a single count. This CDR3 fails to terminate in the conserved phenylalanine or tryptophan, so it likely reflects a read error. This sequence joins TRBV29-1 and TRBJ2-2; D tentatively reads TRBD1 or TRBD2 (5 bases each). Germline V CDR1 and CDR2: SQVTM, ANQGSEA. The CDR3 covers 14 residues. V was trimmed by 5 bases and J by 1 base, leaving 11 bases between them. Written as DNA, the CDR3 is TGCAGCGTTCGAGGGCAGGGGAACACCGGGGAGCTGTTTGTT. Translating it yields CSVRGQGNTGELFV.

To note about this clonotype: Relative to the germline gene, one junction end is altered; a read error may explain this. The chain employs TRBV30 and TRBJ2-7; 10 positions agree with TRBD2. This CDR3 has 12 residues. From germline, CDR1 is GTSNPN and CDR2 SVGIG (reference sequence). CDR3 nucleotides: TGTGCCTGGAGTCTAGCGGGGGCCCTACAGATGTTC. It encodes CAWSLAGALQMF.

The genes are TRBV12-5 and TRBJ2-1; D unclear. Germline V gene sequence: CDR1 LGHNT, CDR2 FRNRAP. The CDR3 loop spans 15 amino acids. Trimming removed 6 bases at V and 8 bases at J, with 20 bases between. This chain's CDR3 is CASGLVKLKGDEQFF. The CDR3 DNA sequence: TGTGCTAGTGGGCTCGTCAAGCTGAAGGGCGATGAGCAGTTCTTC. Together with reference TRBV12-5 and TRBJ2-1, the CDR3 gives the full variable domain: DARVTQTPRHKVTEMGQEVTMRCQPILGHNTVFWYRQTMMQGLELLAYFRNRAPLDDSGMPKDRFSAEMPDATLATLKIQPSEPRDSAVYFCASGLVKLKGDEQFFGPGTRLTVL.

This chain connects TRBV19 to TRBJ1-2; D remains unclear. Trimming took off 0 bases at V and 7 bases at J, with 12 bases between the two ends. This CDR3 has 14 amino acids. Germline V lookup: CDR1 LNHDA, CDR2 SQIVND (reference sequence). The CDR3 DNA reads TGTGCCAGTAGTATAGATCGGGAAAGTCCTGGCTACACCTTC. Residues: CASSIDRESPGYTF.

This clonotype was counted at least ten times. J is TRBJ2-7 and V is TRBV28, with D perhaps TRBD1 (5 bases). Germline V CDR1 and CDR2: MDHEN, SYDVKM. Trimming cost V 6 bases and J 2 bases, with 14 bases left between them. This CDR3 contains 14 residues. The CDR3: CASRATAVTYEQYF. DNA for the CDR3: TGTGCCAGCAGAGCGACAGCAGTAACCTACGAGCAGTACTTC.

J is TRBJ2-5 and V is TRBV7-9; possibly TRBD2 for D (6 bases). The CDR3 is 14 residues long. Germline values: CDR1 SEHNR, CDR2 FQNEAQ (reference sequence). Trimming stripped 3 bases from V and 4 bases from J, with 12 bases between. CDR3 amino acids: CASSFGGVSETQYF. The CDR3 DNA is TGTGCCAGCAGCTTCGGAGGGGTTTCAGAGACCCAGTACTTC.

This clonotype was counted ten times or more. This rearrangement joins TRBV12-3 or TRBV12-4 to TRBJ1-2, with a weak D call TRBD1 (6 bases). The V end was cut by 3 bases, the J end by 8 bases, with 19 bases between. The CDR3 covers 15 residues. The CDR3 DNA is TGTGCCAGCAGTTTGTATTGGGGGCCGGCGGAGGGCTACACCTTC. This sequence encodes CASSLYWGPAEGYTF.

This clonotype was counted a few times. This CDR3 is CSARESGITKNIQYF. For the CDR3, the DNA is TGCAGTGCTAGAGAGTCGGGTATCACCAAAAACATTCAGTACTTC. The chain carries TRBV20-1 and TRBJ2-4; D remains unclear. This CDR3 is built from 15 residues. The V end was cut by 0 bases, the J end by 2 bases, with 11 bases between. CDR1 is DFQATT, CDR2 SNEGSKA, per germline (reference sequence).

The chain uses TRBV19 and TRBJ2-1, with TRBD2 matching 10 bases. The J segment lost 2 bases and the V segment lost 4 bases, leaving 11 bases of the junction unmatched. The CDR3 is made up of 18 amino acids. The germline gives CDR1 LNHDA, CDR2 SQIVND (reference sequence). This CDR3 is CASSTSSTSGVAYNEQFF. DNA of the CDR3: TGTGCCAGTAGTACCTCTTCAACTAGCGGGGTGGCCTACAATGAGCAGTTCTTC.

The table lists this clonotype with many counts. J is TRBJ1-4 and V is TRBV9; no definite D call. The length of the CDR3 is 14 residues. V was trimmed by 0 bases and J by 6 bases, leaving 9 bases between them. CDR1 is SGDLS and CDR2 is YYNGEE in the germline V gene. CDR3 loop: CASSVGIAHEKLFF. DNA for the CDR3: TGTGCCAGCAGCGTAGGCATCGCTCATGAAAAACTGTTTTTT.

The J gene is TRBJ2-5, the V gene TRBV2; 10 bases are a match to TRBD2. Germline V gives CDR1 SNHLY, CDR2 FYNNEI. After removal of 6 bases from V and 4 bases from J, the junction contained 5 bases not matched to a gene. This CDR3 has 14 amino acids. The CDR3 loop reads CASRGLASAETQYF. The CDR3 bases are TGTGCCAGCAGGGGACTAGCGTCCGCAGAGACCCAGTACTTC.

There are a few counts of this clonotype. J is TRBJ2-4 and V is TRBV20-1; perhaps TRBD2 as D (6 bases). The V end was cut by 0 bases, the J end by 6 bases, with 9 bases between. The germline CDR1 and CDR2 sequences are DFQATT and SNEGSKA (reference sequence). CDR3 length: 13 residues. The CDR3 is CSAREASANIQYF. The CDR3 coding sequence is TGCAGTGCTAGAGAGGCTAGCGCAAACATTCAGTACTTC.

This clonotype was counted between two and nine times. The rearrangement links TRBV9 to TRBJ1-4, with D possibly TRBD1 on 5 matching bases. Germline CDR1 and CDR2: SGDLS and YYNGEE. The CDR3 is 16 amino acids. Trimming stripped 0 bases from V and 7 bases from J, with 16 bases between. The CDR3 DNA follows: TGTGCCAGCAGCGTAGGGGTTGGAGGGGAGGTTGAAAAACTGTTTTTT. Its protein product is CASSVGVGGEVEKLFF.

V gene TRBV30 combines with J gene TRBJ2-7; D might be TRBD1 (6 bases). Germline-derived CDR1 and CDR2 are GTSNPN and SVGIG (reference sequence). This CDR3 has 13 amino acids. Trimming cost V 2 bases and J 2 bases, with 10 bases left between them. In DNA, the CDR3 is TGTGCCTGGAGTCAGGGGACCCCCTACGAGCAGTACTTC. Translating gives CAWSQGTPYEQYF.

This clonotype was seen at least ten times. This rearrangement joins TRBV27 to TRBJ2-5, with D hard to call. Trimming removed 0 bases at V and 7 bases at J, with 12 bases between. Germline CDR1 and CDR2: MNHEY and SMNVEV (reference sequence). There are 14 residues in the CDR3. The CDR3 DNA is TGTGCCAGCAGTTTATCGATCCAGTCCGGGACCCAGTACTTC. This codes for CASSLSIQSGTQYF.

The sample holds many counts of this clonotype. The gene calls are TRBV20-1 and TRBJ2-7, with 8 bases matching TRBD1. CDR3 size: 13 residues. Germline assignment: CDR1 DFQATT and CDR2 SNEGSKA (reference sequence). Unmatched junction bases numbered 5, after V lost 6 bases and J lost 1 base. CDR3 loop: CSANTGGSYEQYF. CDR3 sequence (DNA): TGCAGTGCAAACACAGGGGGTTCCTACGAGCAGTACTTC.